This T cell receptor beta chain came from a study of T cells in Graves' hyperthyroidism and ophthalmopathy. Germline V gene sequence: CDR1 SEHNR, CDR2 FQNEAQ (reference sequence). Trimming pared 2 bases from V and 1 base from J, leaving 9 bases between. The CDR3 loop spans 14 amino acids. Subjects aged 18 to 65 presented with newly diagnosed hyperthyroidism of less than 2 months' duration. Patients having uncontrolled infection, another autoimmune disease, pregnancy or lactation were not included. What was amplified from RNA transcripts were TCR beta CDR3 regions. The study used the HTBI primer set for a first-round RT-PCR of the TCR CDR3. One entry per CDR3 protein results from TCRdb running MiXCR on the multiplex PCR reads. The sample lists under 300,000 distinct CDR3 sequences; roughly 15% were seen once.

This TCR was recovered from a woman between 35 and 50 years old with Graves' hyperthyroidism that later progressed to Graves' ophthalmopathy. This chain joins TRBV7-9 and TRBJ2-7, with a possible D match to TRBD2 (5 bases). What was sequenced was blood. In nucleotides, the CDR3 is TGTGCCAGCAGCTTATATCGGGGATCCTACGAGCAGTACTTC. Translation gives CASSLYRGSYEQYF. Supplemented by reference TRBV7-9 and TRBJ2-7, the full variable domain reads DTGVSQNPRHKITKRGQNVTFRCDPISEHNRLYWYRQTLGQGPEFLTYFQNEAQLEKSRLLSDRFSAERPKGSFSTLEIQRTEQGDSAMYLCASSLYRGSYEQYFGPGTRLTVT.